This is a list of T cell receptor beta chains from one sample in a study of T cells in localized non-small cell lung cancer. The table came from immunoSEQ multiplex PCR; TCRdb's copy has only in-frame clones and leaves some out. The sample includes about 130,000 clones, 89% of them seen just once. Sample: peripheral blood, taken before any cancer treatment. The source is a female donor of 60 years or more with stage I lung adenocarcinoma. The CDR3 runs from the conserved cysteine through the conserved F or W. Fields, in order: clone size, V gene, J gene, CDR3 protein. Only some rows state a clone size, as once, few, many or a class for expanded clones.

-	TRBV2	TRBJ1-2	CASRFIDGYTF
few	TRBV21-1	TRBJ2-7	CASSKMSYEQYF
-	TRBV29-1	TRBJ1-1	CSVESGGGTEAFF
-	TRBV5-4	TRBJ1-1	CASSSGHMAFF
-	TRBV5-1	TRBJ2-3	CASSWRGTQYF
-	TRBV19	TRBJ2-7	CASSTRTIHYEQYF
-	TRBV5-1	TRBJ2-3	CASSLAGTGADTQYF
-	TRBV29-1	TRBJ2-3	CSVEGRDTQYF
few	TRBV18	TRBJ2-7	CASSPYGYEQYF
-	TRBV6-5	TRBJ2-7	CASSSWDRLYEQYF
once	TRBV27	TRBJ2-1	CASSLGGSASYNEQFF
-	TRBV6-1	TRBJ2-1	CASSEEVAGVMNEQFF
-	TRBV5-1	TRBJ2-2	CASSLSGNTGELFF
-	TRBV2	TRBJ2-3	CASSEWLADSTDTQYF
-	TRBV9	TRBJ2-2	CASSVDSRELFF
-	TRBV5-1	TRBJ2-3	CASSITSGRRGDTQYF
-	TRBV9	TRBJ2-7	CASSVDSGGSSYEQYF
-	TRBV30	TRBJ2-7	CAWGQGNEQYF
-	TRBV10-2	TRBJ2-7	CASSDAGTGVLLVYF
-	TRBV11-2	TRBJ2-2	CASSTLRRASGRRELFF
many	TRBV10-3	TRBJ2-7	CATQATRGGSEQYF
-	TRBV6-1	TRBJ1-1	CASSLPRRNTEAFF
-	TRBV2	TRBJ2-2	CAGTGVGTGELFF
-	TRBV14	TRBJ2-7	CASRLAGGPSEQYF
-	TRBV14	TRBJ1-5	CASSQSGGTPQHF
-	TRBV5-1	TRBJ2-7	CASSPGQPYEQYF
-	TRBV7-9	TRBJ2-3	CASSTSTDTQYF
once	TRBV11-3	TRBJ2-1	CASSLVEAGNEQFF
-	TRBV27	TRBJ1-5	CASSSRQGSNQPQHF
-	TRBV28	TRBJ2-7	CASSPGGSAFYEQYF
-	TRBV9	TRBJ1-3	CASSVRPGNTGNTIYF
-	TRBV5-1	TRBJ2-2	CASSLAGIAVNTGELFF
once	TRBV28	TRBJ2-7	CASSTPGDGVYEQYF
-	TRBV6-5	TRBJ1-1	CAAALHGNTEAFF
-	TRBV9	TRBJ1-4	CASGPDRGYEKLFF
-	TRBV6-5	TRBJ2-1	CASSYPRTSGNNEQFF
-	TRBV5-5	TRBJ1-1	CASSLAALGGTEAFF
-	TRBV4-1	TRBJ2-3	CASSQGRGLAGVDTQYF
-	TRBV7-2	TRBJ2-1	CASSLTRKNEQFF
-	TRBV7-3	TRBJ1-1	CASSFQGNTEAFF
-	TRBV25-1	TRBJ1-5	CASSDSGSNQPQHF
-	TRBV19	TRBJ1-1	CASSHQGWGAGTEAFF
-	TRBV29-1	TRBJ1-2	CSVPPGEDYGYTF
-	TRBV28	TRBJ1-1	CASKYPGGAFRTEAFF
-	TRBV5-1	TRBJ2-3	CASSLGTGWVATQYF
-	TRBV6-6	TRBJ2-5	CASSYRTGGETQYF
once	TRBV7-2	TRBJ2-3	CASSLVASSGRTDTQYF
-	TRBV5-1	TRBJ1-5	CTSSLNGHQPQHF
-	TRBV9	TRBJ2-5	CASSVGQGNQETQYF
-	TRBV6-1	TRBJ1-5	CASSMDRSNQPQHF